Listed below are T cell receptor beta chains from one sample, sequenced in a study of cytomegalovirus exposure and HLA in healthy donors. Profiling relied on immunoSEQ multiplex PCR, and the TCRdb table lists in-frame clones only, not all of them. The data contain under 400,000 clones, 80% to 90% of them singletons. The sequencing input was PBMCs. These receptors were obtained from a woman younger than 30 in good health and CMV-seronegative. Both conserved end residues are part of each CDR3. D genes are given only for firm matches. Expanded clones are given a class, and other clones once, few, many or no size at all.

TRBV2	TRBJ1-1	.	few	TGTGCCAGCAGTGAAGCGGGGGGGAACACTGAAGCTTTCTTT	CASSEAGGNTEAFF
TRBV11-2	TRBJ1-4	.	.	TGTGCCAGCAGCTTCAAGGGAGGGTTTAATGAAAAACTGTTTTTT	CASSFKGGFNEKLFF
TRBV4-2	TRBJ1-2	.	once	TGTGCCAGCAGCCAAGAAATTGCCGCAGGGCGAGGCTATGGCTACACCTTC	CASSQEIAAGRGYGYTF
TRBV29-1	TRBJ1-1	.	.	TGCAGCGCCACGACAGGAGGCACTGAAGCTTTCTTT	CSATTGGTEAFF
TRBV5-1	TRBJ2-2	TRBD2	.	TGCGCCAGCAGCTTGGCTGGACTAGCAGTCCCCGGGGAGCTGTTTTTT	CASSLAGLAVPGELFF
TRBV6-1	TRBJ1-5	TRBD1	.	TGTGCCAGCAGCAGACAGGGGGCATCCAATCAGCCCCAGCATTTT	CASSRQGASNQPQHF
TRBV5-1	TRBJ1-1	.	once	TGCGCCAGCAGCTTGGTGGCAGGGAACACTGAAGCTTTCTTT	CASSLVAGNTEAFF
TRBV27	TRBJ1-2	.	once	TGTGCCAGCAGTTACTCCGGGACACCAACATATGGCTACACCTTC	CASSYSGTPTYGYTF
TRBV4-1	TRBJ2-7	TRBD2	.	TGCGCCAGCAGTCCTCTAACTAGCGGGAGTAGGTACGAGCAGTACTTC	CASSPLTSGSRYEQYF
TRBV5-1	TRBJ2-5	TRBD1	.	TGCGCCAGCAGCTTGGGCGGACAGGGGGCCCAAGAGACCCAGTACTTC	CASSLGGQGAQETQYF
TRBV9	TRBJ2-5	TRBD2	.	TGTGCCAGCAGCGTTGGCGGGGGGGCAAAAGAGACCCAGTACTTC	CASSVGGGAKETQYF
TRBV5-1	TRBJ1-2	TRBD1	.	TGCGCCAGCAGCGTCGACAGGGGAGGATATGGCTACACCTTC	CASSVDRGGYGYTF
TRBV6-1	TRBJ2-6	TRBD2	.	TGTGCCAGCAGTGAAATGGAGGGGGGACTAGTCACCTCAATCCTCTCTGGGGCCAACGTCCTGACTTTC	CASSEMEGGLVTSILSGANVLTF
TRBV18	TRBJ1-4	TRBD1	.	TGTGCCAGCTCACAGGGACAGGGTCATAATGAAAAACTGTTTTTT	CASSQGQGHNEKLFF
TRBV6-1	TRBJ2-1	TRBD1	.	TGTGCCAGCAGTGGACAGGGTCTTAGGTCAGGGGATGAGCAGTTCTTC	CASSGQGLRSGDEQFF